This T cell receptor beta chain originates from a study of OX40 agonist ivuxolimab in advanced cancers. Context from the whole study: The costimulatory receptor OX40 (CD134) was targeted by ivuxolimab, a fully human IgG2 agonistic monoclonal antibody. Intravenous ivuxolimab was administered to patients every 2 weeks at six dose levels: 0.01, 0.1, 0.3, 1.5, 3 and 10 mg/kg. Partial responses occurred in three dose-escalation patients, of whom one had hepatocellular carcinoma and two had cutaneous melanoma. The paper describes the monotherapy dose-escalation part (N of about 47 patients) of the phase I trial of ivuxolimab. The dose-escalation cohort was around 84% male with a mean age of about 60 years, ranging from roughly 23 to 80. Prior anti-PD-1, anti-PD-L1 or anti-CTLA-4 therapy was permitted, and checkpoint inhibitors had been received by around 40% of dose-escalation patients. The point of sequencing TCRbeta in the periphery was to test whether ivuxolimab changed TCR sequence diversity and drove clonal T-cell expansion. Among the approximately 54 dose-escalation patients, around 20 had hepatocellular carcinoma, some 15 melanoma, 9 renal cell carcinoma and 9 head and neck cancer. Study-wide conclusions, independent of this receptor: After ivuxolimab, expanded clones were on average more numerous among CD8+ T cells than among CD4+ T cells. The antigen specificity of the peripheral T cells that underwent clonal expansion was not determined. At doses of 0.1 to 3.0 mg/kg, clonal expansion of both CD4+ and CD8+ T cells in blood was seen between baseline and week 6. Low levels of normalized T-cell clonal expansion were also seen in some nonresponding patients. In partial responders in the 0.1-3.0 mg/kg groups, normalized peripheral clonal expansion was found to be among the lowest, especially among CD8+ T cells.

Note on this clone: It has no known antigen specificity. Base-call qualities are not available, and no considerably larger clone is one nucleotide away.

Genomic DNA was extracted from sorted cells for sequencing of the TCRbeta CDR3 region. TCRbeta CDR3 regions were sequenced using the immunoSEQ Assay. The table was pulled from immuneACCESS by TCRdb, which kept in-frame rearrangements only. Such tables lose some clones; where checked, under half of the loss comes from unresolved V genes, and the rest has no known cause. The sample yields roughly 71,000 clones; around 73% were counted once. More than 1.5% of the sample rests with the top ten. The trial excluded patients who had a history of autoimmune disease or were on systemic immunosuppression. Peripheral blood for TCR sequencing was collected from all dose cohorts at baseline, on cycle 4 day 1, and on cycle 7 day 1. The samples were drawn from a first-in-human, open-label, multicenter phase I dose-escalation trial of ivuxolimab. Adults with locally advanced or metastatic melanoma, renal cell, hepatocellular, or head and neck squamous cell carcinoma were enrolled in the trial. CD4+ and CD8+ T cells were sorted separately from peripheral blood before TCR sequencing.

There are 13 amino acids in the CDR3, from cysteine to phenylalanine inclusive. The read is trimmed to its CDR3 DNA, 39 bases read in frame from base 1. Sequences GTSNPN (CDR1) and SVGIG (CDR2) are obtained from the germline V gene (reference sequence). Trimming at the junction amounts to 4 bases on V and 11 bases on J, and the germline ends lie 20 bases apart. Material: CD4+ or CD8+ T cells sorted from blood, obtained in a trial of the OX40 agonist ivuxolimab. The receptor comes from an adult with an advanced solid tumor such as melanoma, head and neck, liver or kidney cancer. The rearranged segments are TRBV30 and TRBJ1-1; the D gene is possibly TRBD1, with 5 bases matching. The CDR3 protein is CAWTGGGQRPAFF. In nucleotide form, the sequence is TGTGCCTGGACCGGGGGAGGGCAACGGCCCGCTTTCTTT.